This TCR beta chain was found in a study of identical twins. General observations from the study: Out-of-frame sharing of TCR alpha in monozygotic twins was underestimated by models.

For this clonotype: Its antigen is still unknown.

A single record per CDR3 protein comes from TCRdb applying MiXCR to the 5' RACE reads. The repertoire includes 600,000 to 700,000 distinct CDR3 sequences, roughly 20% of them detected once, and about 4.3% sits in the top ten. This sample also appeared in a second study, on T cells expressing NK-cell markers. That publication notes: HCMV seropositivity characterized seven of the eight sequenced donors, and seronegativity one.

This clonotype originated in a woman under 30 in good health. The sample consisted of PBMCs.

CDR3 residues: CASSLTGAPTGELFF. DNA of the CDR3: TGTGCCAGCAGCTTGACAGGGGCTCCCACCGGGGAGCTGTTTTTT. The chain recombines TRBV5-5 with TRBJ2-2; the match to TRBD1 covers 7 bases. The CDR3 is made up of 15 amino acids. The V segment lost 1 base and the J segment 4 bases; nucleotides outside the gene matches: 4. Germline CDR1 is SGHKS and CDR2 is YYEKEE (reference sequence).